Detailed here is one T cell receptor (beta chain). Antigen unknown. Generated by immunoSEQ multiplex PCR, the TCRdb table keeps only in-frame clones and is missing some. The data show over 750,000 clones, just over 95% seen once. The sample is drawn from a study of shared clonotypes between healthy human individuals. CD45RO-negative, CCR7-positively selected cells formed the naive CD8 fraction, excluding terminally differentiated effector memory CD45RA+ cells. The study enrolled healthy HIV-negative adults without recent acute infections or vaccinations as donors. Every donor was a Caucasian adult from Nashville, Tennessee. Trimming pared 0 bases from V and 2 bases from J, leaving 11 bases between. CDR1 LNHNV and CDR2 YYDKDF come from the germline V gene (reference sequence). This CDR3 is 15 amino acids long. General study results and limits: It was observed that about 5% of naive CD4 clonotypes were shared across a handful of donors. Memory subsets generally showed lower estimated richness than naive subsets.

J is TRBJ2-7 and V is TRBV15; tentative D call: TRBD2 (6 bases). The sample was naive CD8+ T cells sorted from blood. The sequence derives from a man between 25 and 39 years old in good health. The CDR3 nucleotides are TGTGCCACCAGCAGAGAGCGGGGTTGGACCTACGAGCAGTACTTC. Translating it yields CATSRERGWTYEQYF.